Sequencing of this T cell receptor (beta chain) was carried out in a study of T cell responses to AZD1222 COVID-19 vaccine (dated by TCRdb to about 2021). For the study in its entirety: AZD1222 recipients with second doses at about 4 weeks or about 12 weeks were pooled, because spike-specific TCR depth and breadth did not differ between schedules. A total of 233 trial participants underwent TCR sequencing, of whom 207 received two doses of AZD1222 and some 25 received two doses of the MenACWY control vaccine. Enrollment into the trials was organized by age into subgroups of 18-55, 56-69 and 70-plus years, and those subgroups contained approximately 150, 30 and 60 TCR-sequenced participants, respectively. Here is what the overall study found, with its caveats: The 56-69-year group was small, and its depth increase did not reach significance, likely because of low power. Participants were mostly white British and included more females than males, and it was suggested by the authors that clonal diversity may have been underestimated. Nearly half of unique spike-specific TCRs reportedly recognized epitopes outside regions mutated in the B.1.351 and B.1.1.7 variants. Conclusions about previously exposed vaccinees are limited because only 6 or 7 AZD1222 recipients were SARS-CoV-2 seropositive at baseline. Because no day 14 peak-response samples were available, repertoires were characterized only after the peak T cell response. Vaccine-associated CD4 TCRs spanned the whole spike protein, with dominant responses in regions 160-218 and 743-854. After two AZD1222 doses, spike-specific TCR breadth and depth were significantly higher than at day 0 and than in MenACWY recipients.

The CDR3 covers 13 residues, taking in both the cysteine and the phenylalanine. Only the CDR3 part of the read is kept: 39 bases, read in frame from the first base. Germline trimming amounts to 9 bases on V and 2 bases on J, with 6 as the count of junction bases outside the gene matches. Based on the germline V gene, the CDR1 and CDR2 sequences are KGHDR and SFDVKD. The CDR3 regions of human TCRbeta chains were subjected to immunosequencing. On the study's bioinformatics: TCRs in the repertoires were compared against a reference library of SARS-CoV-2-specific TCRs that had been generated with the MIRA antigen-specificity platform. Breadth was defined as the fraction of unique TCRs that were SARS-CoV-2-associated. Depth was defined as the fraction of total T cells that were SARS-CoV-2-associated. Using the MIRA data, each spike-specific TCR was assigned both to the spike region to which the TCR was reactive and to a CD4 or CD8 class. Log10-transformed breadth and depth values were compared by one-way ANOVA with Sidak's multiple comparisons tests. In its TCRdb copy, this immuneACCESS table keeps in-frame sequences only and misses some clones. Where compared with another copy, unresolved V genes explain less than half of these, and the others have no known cause. V, J and clone size derive from that table, while D and trimming were established from the DNA sequence. For this sample there are 130,000 to 150,000 clones; roughly nine tenths appear just once. The ten biggest clones cover roughly 1.7% of the sample.

This specimen's time point label, per the study, means: baseline before first vaccination. Vaccinee samples were obtained from the UK trials COV001 and COV002, which included a single-blind randomized controlled phase 2/3 trial of AZD1222 (ChAdOx1 nCoV-19) in healthy adults. Trial participant PBMC samples were collected at day 0 and day 28 after the second dose for TCRbeta chain sequencing. About this clone: The target of this receptor is not known. Per-base qualities were not stored, and no clone one base away is much larger.

The V gene is TRBV24-1 and the J gene is TRBJ2-7; TRBD1 agrees with 7 junctional bases. The sample was peripheral blood, taken on day 0 of AZD1222 vaccination. The TCR originated in an adult in good health. The sequenced DNA: TGTGCCACCTCGGGGCAGGGGGCCTACGAGCAGTACTTC. This encodes CATSGQGAYEQYF.